This T cell receptor beta chain was sequenced in a study of blood T cells in healthy people across ages (dated by TCRdb to 2015 to 2017). General notes on the study: Template switching captured roughly one uniquely barcoded TCR beta cDNA molecule per two T cells in model experiments. The donors were divided into four age groups: young (average about 16 years), middle-aged (about 39), aged (roughly 60) and long-lived (roughly 88). The study analyzed two additional independent replicas of 1 million unique cDNA reads from the same blood draw for two donors, one aged 18 to 30 and one aged 80 or older. To avoid experimental bias, donors of different ages were randomly spread across the sequencing lanes. Using deep sequencing normalized with unique cDNA molecular identifiers, the study measured how TCR beta repertoire diversity changes with age. Summary of the overall study and its limitations: Observed TCR beta diversity per million T cells fell roughly linearly with age, and a significant reduction was already apparent by age roughly 40. Estimates of total diversity based on one million sequenced T cells were considered lower bounds and underestimates. Because the CMV infection status of the donors was unknown, age-related changes in expanded clonotypes may potentially have been confounded. Observed TCR beta diversity correlated strongly with the percentage of naive T cells measured by flow cytometry. Compared with the aged group, the long-lived group had more naive CD4+ T cells, fewer expanded clones and increased TCR diversity, a pattern suggesting age selection. Because profiling used bulk unsorted PBMCs, naive and antigen-experienced compartments could not be compared conclusively.

Library prep was done by 5' RACE. The second PCR ran for about 7 to 11 cycles and used a J-beta primer mix along with a sample-barcoded 5' primer. A template-switch 5' adaptor carrying 12 random nucleotides introduced a unique molecular identifier onto each TCR beta cDNA molecule. At least 2.5 million CDR3-containing paired-end reads were obtained from each sample. The Mint cDNA synthesis kit, primed by a TRBC-specific oligonucleotide, was used to synthesize first-strand cDNA from all RNA. Following uracil-DNA glycosylase treatment, a first 18-cycle PCR with universal primers M1SS and BC2_uni_R was performed on all cDNA. In the paper's pipeline: Normalization of each sample was performed by random selection of 1 million high-quality reads, each carrying a distinct molecular identifier. Instead of being binned into consensus sequences, reads that shared molecular identifiers were thrown out. MiTCR, with a Q25 quality threshold and the strictest error-elimination algorithm, was used for CDR3 identification, clonotype clustering and error correction. Lower-bound total TCR beta diversity was estimated with a nonparametric unseen species model using Euler transformation. TCRdb reprocessing: public reads trimmed at Q25 with fastp, clones called with MiXCR, in-frame beta chains kept. Rows merge per CDR3 protein into single entries with the most common DNA and genes. TCRdb, rather than the study authors, made the V and J calls. For this sample there are 1,800,000 or so distinct CDR3 sequences; 35% to 50% appear just once. The ten largest clones represent around 23% of the sample.

The CDR3 has 13 amino acids, counting the end cysteine and phenylalanine. Of all the DNA, just the CDR3 is kept, 39 bases in frame from base 1. V and J lose 4 bases and 2 bases, and a span of 11 bases separates them. CDR1 and CDR2 (SQVTM, ANQGSEA) derive from the germline V gene. This clonotype was observed a handful of times. Its antigen specificity is not known. No base quality information exists; no much larger clone differs at one position. The roughly 39 donors, aged roughly 6 to 95 years, were systemically healthy Caucasian individuals from Russia. Around 10 milliliters of peripheral blood were collected from each donor into EDTA-treated Vacutainer tubes. Ficoll-Paque density-gradient centrifugation was used to isolate PBMCs, with at least 6.5 million obtained per sample. Total RNA, at least 6 micrograms per sample, was extracted from PBMCs with Trizol reagent. For every donor, flow cytometry on a PBMC aliquot measured the percentage of naive CD45RAhigh/CD27high T cells.

The receptor comes from a human donor in good health. Specimen: blood. In this chain, TRBV29-1 is recombined with TRBJ1-2, with a weak D call of TRBD1 (5 bases match). The CDR3 protein sequence reads: CSVVWHRNYGYTF. The bases are TGCAGCGTTGTATGGCACAGGAACTATGGCTACACCTTC.